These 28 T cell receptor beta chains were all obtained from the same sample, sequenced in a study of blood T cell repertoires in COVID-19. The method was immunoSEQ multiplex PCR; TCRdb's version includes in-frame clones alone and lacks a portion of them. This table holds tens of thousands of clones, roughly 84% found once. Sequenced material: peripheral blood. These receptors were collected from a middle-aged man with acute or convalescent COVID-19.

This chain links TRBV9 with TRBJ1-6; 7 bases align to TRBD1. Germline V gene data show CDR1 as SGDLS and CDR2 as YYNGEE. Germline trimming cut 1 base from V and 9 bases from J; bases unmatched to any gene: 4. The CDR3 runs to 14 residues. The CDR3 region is CASSVRDSSSPLHF. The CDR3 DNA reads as TGTGCCAGCAGCGTAAGGGACAGCAGTTCACCCCTCCACTTT.

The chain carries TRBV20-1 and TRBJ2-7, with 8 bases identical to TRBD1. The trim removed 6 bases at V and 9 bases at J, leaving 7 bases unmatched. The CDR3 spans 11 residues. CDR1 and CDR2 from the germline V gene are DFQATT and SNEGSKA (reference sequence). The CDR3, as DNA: TGCAGTGCAAGACAGGGGTTAGGGCAGTACTTC. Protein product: CSARQGLGQYF.

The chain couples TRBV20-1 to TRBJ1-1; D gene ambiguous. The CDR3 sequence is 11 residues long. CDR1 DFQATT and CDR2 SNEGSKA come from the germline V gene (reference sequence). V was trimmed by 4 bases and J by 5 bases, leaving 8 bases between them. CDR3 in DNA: TGCAGTGCTACCCCGGGGACTGAAGCTTTCTTT. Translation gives CSATPGTEAFF.

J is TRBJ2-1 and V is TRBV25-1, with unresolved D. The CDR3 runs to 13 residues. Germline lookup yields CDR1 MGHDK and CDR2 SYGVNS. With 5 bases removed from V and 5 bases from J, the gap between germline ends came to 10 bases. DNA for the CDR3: TGTGCCAGCAGTCAAACAGTAAACAATGAGCAGTTCTTC. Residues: CASSQTVNNEQFF.

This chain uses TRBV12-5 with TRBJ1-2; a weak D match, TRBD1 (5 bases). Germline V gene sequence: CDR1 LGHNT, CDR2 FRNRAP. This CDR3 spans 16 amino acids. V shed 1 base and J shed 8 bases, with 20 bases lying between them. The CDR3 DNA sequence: TGTGCTAGTGGTTTGGCAGGGCTGCCAGGGCAACGGGGCTACACCTTC. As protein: CASGLAGLPGQRGYTF.

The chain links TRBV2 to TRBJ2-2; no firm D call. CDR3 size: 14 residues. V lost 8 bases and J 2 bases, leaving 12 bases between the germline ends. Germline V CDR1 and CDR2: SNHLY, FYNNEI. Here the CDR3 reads CASDLGPNTGELFF. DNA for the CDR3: TGTGCCAGCGACCTTGGGCCCAACACCGGGGAGCTGTTTTTT.

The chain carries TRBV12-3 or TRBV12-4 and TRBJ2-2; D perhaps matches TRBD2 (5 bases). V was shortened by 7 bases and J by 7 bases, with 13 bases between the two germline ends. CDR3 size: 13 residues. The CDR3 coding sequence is TGTGCCAGCAACCCGACTCGGGGCGGGGAGCTGTTTTTT. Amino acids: CASNPTRGGELFF.

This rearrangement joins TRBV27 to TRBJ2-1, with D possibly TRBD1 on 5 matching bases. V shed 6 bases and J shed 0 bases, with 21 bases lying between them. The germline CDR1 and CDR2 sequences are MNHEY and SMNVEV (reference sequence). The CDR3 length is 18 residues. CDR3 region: CASSLSAADRFSYNEQFF. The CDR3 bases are TGTGCCAGCAGCCTATCGGCCGCTGACAGATTCTCCTACAATGAGCAGTTCTTC.

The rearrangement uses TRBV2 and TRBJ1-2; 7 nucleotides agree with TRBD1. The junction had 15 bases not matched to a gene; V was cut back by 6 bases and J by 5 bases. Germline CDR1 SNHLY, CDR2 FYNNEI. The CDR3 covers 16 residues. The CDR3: CASRGQDRVVGYGYTF. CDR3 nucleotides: TGTGCCAGCAGGGGCCAAGACAGGGTGGTAGGGTATGGCTACACCTTC.

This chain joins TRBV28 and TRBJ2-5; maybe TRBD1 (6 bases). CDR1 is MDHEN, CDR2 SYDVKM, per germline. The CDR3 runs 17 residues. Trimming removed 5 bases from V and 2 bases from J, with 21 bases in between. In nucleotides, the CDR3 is TGTGCCAGCAGTCCCCGATACCTCAGGGGACCTCAAGAGACCCAGTACTTC. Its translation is CASSPRYLRGPQETQYF.

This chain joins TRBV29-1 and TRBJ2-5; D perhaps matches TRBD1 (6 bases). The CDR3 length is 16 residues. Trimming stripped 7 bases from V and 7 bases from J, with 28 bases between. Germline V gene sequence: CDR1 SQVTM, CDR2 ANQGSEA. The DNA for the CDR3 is TGCAGCGCTGGAGACTTGGGAAGAAGGGGGACGGGGACCCAGTACTTC. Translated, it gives CSAGDLGRRGTGTQYF.

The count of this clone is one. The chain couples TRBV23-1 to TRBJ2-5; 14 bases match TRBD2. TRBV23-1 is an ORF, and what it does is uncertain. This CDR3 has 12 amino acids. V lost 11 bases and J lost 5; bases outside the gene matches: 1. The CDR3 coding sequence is TGCGCCCGGACTAGCGGGAGGGAGACCCAGTACTTC. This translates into CARTSGRETQYF.

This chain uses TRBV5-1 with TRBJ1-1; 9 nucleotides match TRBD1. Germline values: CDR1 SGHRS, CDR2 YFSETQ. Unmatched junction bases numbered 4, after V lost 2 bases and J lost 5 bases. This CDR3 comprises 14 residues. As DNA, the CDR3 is TGCGCCAGCAGCTTTTACAGGGGGCGAACTGAAGCTTTCTTT. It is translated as CASSFYRGRTEAFF.

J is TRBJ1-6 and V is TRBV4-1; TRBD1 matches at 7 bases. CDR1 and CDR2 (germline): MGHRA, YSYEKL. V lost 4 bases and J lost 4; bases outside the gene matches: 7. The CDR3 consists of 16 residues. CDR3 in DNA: TGCGCCAGCAGCCTGGGACAGTCGACTTATAATTCACCCCTCCACTTT. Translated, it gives CASSLGQSTYNSPLHF.

Written as DNA, the CDR3 is TGTGCCTGGAGTCGGGGGGCCCGCACAGATACGCAGTATTTT. Its translation is CAWSRGARTDTQYF. This chain links TRBV30 with TRBJ2-3; D is perhaps TRBD2 (7 bases). The CDR3 sequence is 14 residues long. The V end lost 2 bases, the J end lost 1 base, and 10 bases lay between the germline ends. Germline-derived CDR1 and CDR2 are GTSNPN and SVGIG (reference sequence).

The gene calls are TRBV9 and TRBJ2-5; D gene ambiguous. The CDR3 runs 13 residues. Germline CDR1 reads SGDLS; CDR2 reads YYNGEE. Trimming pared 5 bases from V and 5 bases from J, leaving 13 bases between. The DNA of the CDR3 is TGTGCCAGCAGTGGATCGTCCGGGGAGACCCAGTACTTC. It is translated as CASSGSSGETQYF.

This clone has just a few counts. CDR3 in DNA: TGTGCCTGGACCCTGGGACGGAGGGTTAACACTGAAGCTTTCTTT. Translation gives CAWTLGRRVNTEAFF. The chain has TRBV30 and TRBJ1-1; a possible D gene is TRBD1 (5 bases). Between the trimmed V and J ends, which lost 4 bases and 2 bases, there was a span of 17 bases. CDR1 and CDR2 from the germline V gene are GTSNPN and SVGIG (reference sequence). CDR3 size: 15 residues.

The CDR3 bases are TGTGCCAGTAGTACCTTCACGACAGGGGGCAAGGAAAGTGGCTACACCTTC. Translated, it gives CASSTFTTGGKESGYTF. The gene calls are TRBV19 and TRBJ1-2; TRBD1 matches at 10 bases. The CDR3 spans 17 residues. Trimming at V came to 4 bases and at J to 7 bases, leaving 15 bases not matched to a gene. Germline CDR1 is LNHDA and CDR2 is SQIVND (reference sequence).

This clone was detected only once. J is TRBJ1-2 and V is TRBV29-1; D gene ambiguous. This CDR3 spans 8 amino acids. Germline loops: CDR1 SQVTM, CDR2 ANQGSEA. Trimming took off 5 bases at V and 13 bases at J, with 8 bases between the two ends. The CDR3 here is CSVYPGTF. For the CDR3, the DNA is TGCAGCGTTTACCCAGGCACCTTC.

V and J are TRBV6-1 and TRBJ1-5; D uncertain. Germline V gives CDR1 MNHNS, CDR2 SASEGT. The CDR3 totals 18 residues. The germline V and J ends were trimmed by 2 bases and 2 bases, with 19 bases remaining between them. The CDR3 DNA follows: TGTGCCAGCAGTGAATCCCCTCCGTGGGCCGGTGGCAATCAGCCCCAGCATTTT. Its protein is CASSESPPWAGGNQPQHF.

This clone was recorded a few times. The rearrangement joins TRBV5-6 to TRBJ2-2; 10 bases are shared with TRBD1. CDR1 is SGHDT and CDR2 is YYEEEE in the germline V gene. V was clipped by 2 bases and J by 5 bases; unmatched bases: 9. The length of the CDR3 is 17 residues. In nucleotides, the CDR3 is TGTGCCAGCAGCTTACTCACCGGGACAGGGGTGACCGGGGAGCTGTTTTTT. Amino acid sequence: CASSLLTGTGVTGELFF.

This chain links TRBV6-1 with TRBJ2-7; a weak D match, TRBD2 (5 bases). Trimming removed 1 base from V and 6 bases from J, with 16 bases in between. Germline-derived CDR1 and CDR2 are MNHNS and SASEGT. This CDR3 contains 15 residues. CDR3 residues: CASSEGVFTSGEQYF. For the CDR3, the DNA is TGTGCCAGCAGTGAAGGAGTTTTCACAAGCGGCGAGCAGTACTTC.

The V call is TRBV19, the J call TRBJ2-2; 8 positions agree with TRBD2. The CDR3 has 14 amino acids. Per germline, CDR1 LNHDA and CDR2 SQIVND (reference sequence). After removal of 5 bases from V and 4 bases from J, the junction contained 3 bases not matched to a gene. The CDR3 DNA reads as TGTGCCAGTAGTGACGGGACTAGCACCGGGGAGCTGTTTTTT. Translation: CASSDGTSTGELFF. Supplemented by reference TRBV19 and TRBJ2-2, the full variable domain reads DGGITQSPKYLFRKEGQNVTLSCEQNLNHDAMYWYRQDPGQGLRLIYYSQIVNDFQKGDIAEGYSVSREKKESFPLTVTSAQKNPTAFYLCASSDGTSTGELFFGEGSRLTVL.

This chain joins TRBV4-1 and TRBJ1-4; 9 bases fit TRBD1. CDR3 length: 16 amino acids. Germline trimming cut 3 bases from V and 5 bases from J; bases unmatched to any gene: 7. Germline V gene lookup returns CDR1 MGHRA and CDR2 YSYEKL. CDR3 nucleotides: TGCGCCAGCAGCCACTGGTTGGACAGGGGAAATGAAAAACTGTTTTTT. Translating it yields CASSHWLDRGNEKLFF.

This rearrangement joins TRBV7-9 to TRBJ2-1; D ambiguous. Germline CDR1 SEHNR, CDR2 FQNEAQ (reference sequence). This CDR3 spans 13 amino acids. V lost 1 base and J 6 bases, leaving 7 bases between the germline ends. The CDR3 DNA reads TGTGCCAGCAGCTTAGACGCCGGCAATGAGCAGTTCTTC. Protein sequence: CASSLDAGNEQFF. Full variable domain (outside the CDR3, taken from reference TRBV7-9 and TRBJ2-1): DTGVSQNPRHKITKRGQNVTFRCDPISEHNRLYWYRQTLGQGPEFLTYFQNEAQLEKSRLLSDRFSAERPKGSFSTLEIQRTEQGDSAMYLCASSLDAGNEQFFGPGTRLTVL.

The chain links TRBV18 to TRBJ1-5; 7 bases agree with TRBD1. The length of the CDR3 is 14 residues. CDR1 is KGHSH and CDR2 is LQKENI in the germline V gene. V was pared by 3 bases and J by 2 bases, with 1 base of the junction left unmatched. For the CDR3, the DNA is TGTGCCAGCTCACCTACAGGGGGCAATCAGCCCCAGCATTTT. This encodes CASSPTGGNQPQHF.

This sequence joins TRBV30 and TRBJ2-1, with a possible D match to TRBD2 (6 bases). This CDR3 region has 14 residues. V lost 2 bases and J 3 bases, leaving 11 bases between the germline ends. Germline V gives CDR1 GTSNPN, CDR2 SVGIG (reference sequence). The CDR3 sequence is CAWSWDSGYNEQFF. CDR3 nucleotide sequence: TGTGCCTGGAGTTGGGATAGCGGCTACAATGAGCAGTTCTTC.

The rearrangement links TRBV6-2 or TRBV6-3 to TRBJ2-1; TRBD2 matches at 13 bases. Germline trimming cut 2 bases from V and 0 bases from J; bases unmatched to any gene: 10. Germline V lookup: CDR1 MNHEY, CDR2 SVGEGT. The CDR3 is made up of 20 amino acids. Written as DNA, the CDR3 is TGTGCCAGCAGTTACCACGGACTAGCGGGAGTGGGGAGCTCCTACAATGAGCAGTTCTTC. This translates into CASSYHGLAGVGSSYNEQFF.